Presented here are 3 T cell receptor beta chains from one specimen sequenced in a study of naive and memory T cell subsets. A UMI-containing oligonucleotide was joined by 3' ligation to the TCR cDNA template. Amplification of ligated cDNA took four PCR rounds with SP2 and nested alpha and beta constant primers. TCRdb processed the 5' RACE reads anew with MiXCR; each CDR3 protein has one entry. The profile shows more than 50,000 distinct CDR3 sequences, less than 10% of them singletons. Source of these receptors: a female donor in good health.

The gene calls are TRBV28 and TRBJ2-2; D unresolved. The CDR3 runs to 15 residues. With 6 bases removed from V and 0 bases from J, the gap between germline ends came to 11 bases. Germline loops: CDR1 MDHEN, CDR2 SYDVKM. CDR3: CASRGLDANTGELFF. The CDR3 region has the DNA TGTGCCAGCAGGGGCCTAGACGCGAACACCGGGGAGCTGTTTTTT.

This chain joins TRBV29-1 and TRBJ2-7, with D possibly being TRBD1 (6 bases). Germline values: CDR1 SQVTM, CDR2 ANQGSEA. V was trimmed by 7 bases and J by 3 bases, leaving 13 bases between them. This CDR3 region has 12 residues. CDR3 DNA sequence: TGCAGCGCCGAGGACAGTAACTACGAGCAGTACTTC. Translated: CSAEDSNYEQYF.

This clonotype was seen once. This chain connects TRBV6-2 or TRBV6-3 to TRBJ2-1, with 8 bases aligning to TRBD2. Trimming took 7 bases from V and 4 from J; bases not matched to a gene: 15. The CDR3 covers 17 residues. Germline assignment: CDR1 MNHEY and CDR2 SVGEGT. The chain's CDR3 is CASTYFQRELKYNEQFF. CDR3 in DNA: TGTGCCAGCACCTACTTTCAGCGGGAGCTCAAGTACAATGAGCAGTTCTTC.